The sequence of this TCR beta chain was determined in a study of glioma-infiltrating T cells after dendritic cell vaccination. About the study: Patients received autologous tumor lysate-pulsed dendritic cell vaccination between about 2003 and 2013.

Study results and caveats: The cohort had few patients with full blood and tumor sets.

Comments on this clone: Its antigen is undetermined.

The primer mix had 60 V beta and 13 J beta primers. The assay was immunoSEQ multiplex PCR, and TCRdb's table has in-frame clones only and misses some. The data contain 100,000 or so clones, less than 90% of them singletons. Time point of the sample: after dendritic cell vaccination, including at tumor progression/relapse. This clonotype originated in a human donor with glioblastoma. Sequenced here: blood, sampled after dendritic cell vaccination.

In nucleotides, the CDR3 is TGTGCCAGCTCACCACCTCAGTTTCCGAACACTGAAGCTTTCTTT. The encoded protein is CASSPPQFPNTEAFF. The gene calls are TRBV18 and TRBJ1-1; D is undetermined. The CDR3 is made up of 15 amino acids. The V gene lost 0 bases and the J gene lost 1 base, with 9 bases spanning the gap. CDR1 and CDR2 (germline): KGHSH, LQKENI.